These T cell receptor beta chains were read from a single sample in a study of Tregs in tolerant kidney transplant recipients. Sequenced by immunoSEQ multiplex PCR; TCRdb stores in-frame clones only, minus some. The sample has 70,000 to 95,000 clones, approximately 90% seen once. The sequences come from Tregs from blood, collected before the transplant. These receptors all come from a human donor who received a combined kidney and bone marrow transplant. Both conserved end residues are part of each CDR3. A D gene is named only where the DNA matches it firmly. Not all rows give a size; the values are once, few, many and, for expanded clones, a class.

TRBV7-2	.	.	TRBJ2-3	CASSRKIQGPASTDTQYF	TGTGCCAGCAGTCGCAAAATACAGGGCCCCGCTAGCACAGATACGCAGTATTTT
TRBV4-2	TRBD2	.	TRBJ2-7	CASSQVGTSGRFEQYF	TGTGCCAGCAGCCAAGTAGGGACTAGCGGGAGGTTCGAGCAGTACTTC
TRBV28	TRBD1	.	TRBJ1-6	CASGGLARGLRKDSPLHF	TGTGCCAGCGGGGGCCTGGCCAGGGGGCTGAGGAAGGATTCACCCCTCCACTTT
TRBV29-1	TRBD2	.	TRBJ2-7	CSVAPRTSSHEQYF	TGCAGCGTTGCGCCCCGGACTAGCTCCCACGAGCAGTACTTC
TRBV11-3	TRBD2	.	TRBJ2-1	CASSLRTRTSGRDNEQFF	TGTGCCAGCAGCTTGAGGACTCGGACTAGCGGGAGGGACAATGAGCAGTTCTTC
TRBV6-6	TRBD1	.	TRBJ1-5	CASSDTGDQPQHF	TGTGCCAGCAGCGACACAGGGGATCAGCCCCAGCATTTT
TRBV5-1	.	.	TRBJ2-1	CASKADYQPSYNEQFF	TGCGCCAGCAAGGCGGACTACCAGCCTTCCTACAATGAGCAGTTCTTC
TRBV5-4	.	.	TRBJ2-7	CASSLFSGGHEQYF	TGTGCCAGCAGCTTGTTTTCGGGGGGCCACGAGCAGTACTTC
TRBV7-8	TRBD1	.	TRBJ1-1	CASSTTPGGLTEAFF	TGTGCCAGCAGCACTACACCAGGGGGCCTCACTGAAGCTTTCTTT
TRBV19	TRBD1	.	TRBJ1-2	CASSIRTGYNYGYTF	TGTGCCAGTAGTATAAGGACAGGGTATAACTATGGCTACACCTTC
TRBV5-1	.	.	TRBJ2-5	CASSPGTQETQYF	TGCGCCAGCAGCCCCGGGACTCAAGAGACCCAGTACTTC
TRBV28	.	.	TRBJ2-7	CASSLDGAAYEQYF	TGTGCCAGCAGTTTAGACGGGGCAGCCTACGAGCAGTACTTC
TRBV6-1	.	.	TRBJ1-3	CASSEGTQGDFRNTIYF	TGTGCCAGCAGTGAGGGGACTCAGGGTGATTTCAGAAACACCATATATTTT
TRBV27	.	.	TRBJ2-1	CASSLNPGNSYNEQFF	TGTGCCAGCAGTTTAAATCCGGGGAACTCCTACAATGAGCAGTTCTTC
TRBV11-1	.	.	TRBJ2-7	CASSLELRGYEQYF	TGTGCCAGCAGCTTAGAGCTCCGGGGTTACGAGCAGTACTTC
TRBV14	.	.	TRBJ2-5	CASSPVGGTQYF	TGTGCCAGCAGCCCGGTTGGAGGGACCCAGTACTTC
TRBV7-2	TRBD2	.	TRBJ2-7	CASSASSGPLHEQYF	TGTGCCAGCAGCGCATCTAGCGGGCCGCTTCACGAGCAGTACTTC
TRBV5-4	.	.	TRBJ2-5	CAQSWYDMGQETQYF	TGTGCACAGAGTTGGTATGATATGGGCCAAGAGACCCAGTACTTC
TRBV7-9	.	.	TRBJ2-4	CASSLGAIGTKNIQYF	TGTGCCAGCAGCTTAGGAGCGATTGGAACCAAAAACATTCAGTACTTC
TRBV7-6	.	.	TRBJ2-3	CASSLGGPLDTQYF	TGTGCCAGCAGCTTAGGCGGCCCCTTGGATACGCAGTATTTT
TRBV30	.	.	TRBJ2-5	CAWNLQETQYF	TGTGCCTGGAACCTCCAAGAGACCCAGTACTTC
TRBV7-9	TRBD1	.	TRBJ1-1	CASSLTGGTEAFF	TGTGCCAGCAGCTTAACAGGGGGCACTGAAGCTTTCTTT
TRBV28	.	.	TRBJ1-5	CASSFSGIDASNQPQHF	TGTGCCAGCAGTTTTTCCGGCATAGACGCTAGCAATCAGCCCCAGCATTTT
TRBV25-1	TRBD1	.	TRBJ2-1	CASSVKQGSNEQFF	TGTGCCAGCTCGGTGAAACAGGGGTCGAATGAGCAGTTCTTC
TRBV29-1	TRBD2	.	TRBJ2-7	CSVSVGGGYEQYF	TGCAGCGTTAGTGTTGGGGGGGGTTACGAGCAGTACTTC
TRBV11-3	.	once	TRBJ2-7	CASSSNQQGNEQYF	TGTGCCAGCAGCTCAAACCAACAGGGCAACGAGCAGTACTTC
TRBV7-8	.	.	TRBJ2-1	CASSLERNEQFF	TGTGCCAGCAGCTTAGAGAGGAATGAGCAGTTCTTC
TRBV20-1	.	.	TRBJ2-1	CSASPVNEQFF	TGCAGTGCTAGCCCGGTTAATGAGCAGTTCTTC
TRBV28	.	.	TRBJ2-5	CASSPPHRETQYF	TGTGCCAGCAGCCCCCCTCACCGGGAGACCCAGTACTTC
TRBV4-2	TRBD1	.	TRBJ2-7	CASSQVPGQGSNEQYF	TGTGCCAGCAGCCAAGTACCCGGACAGGGATCCAACGAGCAGTACTTC
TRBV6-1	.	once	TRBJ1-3	CASSEQGRVGNTIYF	TGTGCCAGCAGTGAACAAGGCAGGGTCGGAAACACCATATATTTT
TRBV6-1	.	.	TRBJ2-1	CASTVRQQGEQFF	TGTGCCAGCACGGTGAGACAACAGGGCGAGCAGTTCTTC
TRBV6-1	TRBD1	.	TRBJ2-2	CASSALGTDNTGELFF	TGTGCCAGCAGTGCGTTGGGGACAGACAACACCGGGGAGCTGTTTTTT
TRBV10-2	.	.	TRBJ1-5	CASSTGSNQPQHF	TGCGCCAGTAGTACAGGGAGCAATCAGCCCCAGCATTTT
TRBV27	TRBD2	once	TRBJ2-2	CASSPTRRTSGSTGELFF	TGTGCCAGCAGTCCAACCCGAAGGACTAGCGGGAGTACCGGGGAGCTGTTTTTT
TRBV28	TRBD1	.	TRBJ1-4	CASSPQGGINEKLFF	TGTGCCAGCAGTCCCCAGGGGGGGATTAATGAAAAACTGTTTTTT
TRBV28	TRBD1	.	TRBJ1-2	CASSLTGVVGYTF	TGTGCCAGCAGTTTAACAGGGGTGGTAGGCTACACCTTC